This entry concerns a single TCR beta chain. No antigen is known for it. This CDR3 is built from 14 residues. V shed 0 bases and J shed 3 bases, with 8 bases lying between them. From germline, CDR1 is LGHNA and CDR2 YNFKEQ. The data derive from a study of cytomegalovirus exposure and HLA in healthy donors. The study's findings and limits: Across HLA loci, a later analysis found differing TCR association rates, with DRB1 most and HLA-C fewest. The authors considered a cluster of highly shared sequence variants likely to be a sequencing artifact. Approximately 18,000 TCR beta sequences were associated with HLA alleles at 0.05 false discovery rate in a later analysis. Most subjects' HLA-A and HLA-B alleles were reportedly predicted from TCR beta sequences.

Primers: 60 Vbeta forward and 13 Jbeta reverse. Only in-frame clones appear in the TCRdb table, and some are missing; sequencing was by immunoSEQ multiplex PCR. The data show around 250,000 clones, 81% seen once. The chain joins TRBV4-2 to TRBJ1-1; D gene ambiguous. Material: PBMCs. The clonotype originates from a woman aged 60 to 75 in good health and CMV-seropositive. CDR3 nucleotide sequence: TGTGCCAGCAGCCAAGATTTGGAGTACACTGAAGCTTTCTTT. It yields the protein CASSQDLEYTEAFF.